This TCR beta chain was found in a study of tumor-infiltrating lymphocytes in oesophageal squamous cell carcinoma. The CDR3 totals 14 residues. In germline, CDR1 is SGHTA, CDR2 FQGTGA. Trimming removed 0 bases at V and 6 bases at J, with 10 bases between. TCRdb fed the PCR reads into MiXCR, producing one record per CDR3 protein. The data contain approximately 10,000 distinct CDR3 sequences, 63% of them singletons. This sequence was found in a female donor with esophageal squamous cell carcinoma. The chain carries TRBV7-3 and TRBJ2-3; no definite D call. Source material: esophageal tumor tissue. The CDR3, as DNA: TGTGCCAGCAGCTTAACTAGGCAGGCCGATACGCAGTATTTT. As protein: CASSLTRQADTQYF.